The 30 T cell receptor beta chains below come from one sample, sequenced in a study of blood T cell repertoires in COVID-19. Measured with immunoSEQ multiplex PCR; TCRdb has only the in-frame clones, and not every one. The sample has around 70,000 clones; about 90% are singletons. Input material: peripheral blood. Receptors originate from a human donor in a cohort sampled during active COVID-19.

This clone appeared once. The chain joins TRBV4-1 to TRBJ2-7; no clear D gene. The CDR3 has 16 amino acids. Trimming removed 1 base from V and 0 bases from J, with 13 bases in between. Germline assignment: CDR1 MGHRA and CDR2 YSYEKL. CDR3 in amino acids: CASSQVGRDTSYEQYF. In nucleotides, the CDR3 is TGCGCCAGCAGCCAAGTGGGTAGAGACACCTCCTACGAGCAGTACTTC.

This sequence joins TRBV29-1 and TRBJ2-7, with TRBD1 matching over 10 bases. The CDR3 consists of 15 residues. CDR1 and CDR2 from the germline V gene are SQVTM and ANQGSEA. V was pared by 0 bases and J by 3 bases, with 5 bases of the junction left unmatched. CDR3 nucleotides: TGCAGCGTTGAAGACCCTCGGACAGGGGGCTACGAGCAGTACTTC. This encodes CSVEDPRTGGYEQYF.

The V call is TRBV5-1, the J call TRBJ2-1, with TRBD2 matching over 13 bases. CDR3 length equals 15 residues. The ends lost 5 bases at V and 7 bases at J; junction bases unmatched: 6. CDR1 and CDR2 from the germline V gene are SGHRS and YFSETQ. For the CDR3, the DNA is TGCGCCAGCAGGGAGGGGACTAGCGGGACAAATGAGCAGTTCTTC. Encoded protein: CASREGTSGTNEQFF.

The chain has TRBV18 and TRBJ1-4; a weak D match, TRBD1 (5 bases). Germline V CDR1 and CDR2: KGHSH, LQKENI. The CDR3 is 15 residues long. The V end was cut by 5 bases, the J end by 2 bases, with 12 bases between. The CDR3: CASSDSGPTNEKLFF. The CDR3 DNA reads TGTGCCAGCTCAGACTCAGGGCCCACTAATGAAAAACTGTTTTTT. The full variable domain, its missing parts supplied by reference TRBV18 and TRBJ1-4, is NAGVMQNPRHLVRRRGQEARLRCSPMKGHSHVYWYRQLPEEGLKFMVYLQKENIIDESGMPKERFSAEFPKEGPSILRIQQVVRGDSAAYFCASSDSGPTNEKLFFGSGTQLSVL.

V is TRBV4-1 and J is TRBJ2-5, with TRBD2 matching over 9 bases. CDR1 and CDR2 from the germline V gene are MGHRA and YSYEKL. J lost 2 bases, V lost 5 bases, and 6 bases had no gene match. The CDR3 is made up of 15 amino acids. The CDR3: CASSSRAGGQETQYF. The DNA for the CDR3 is TGCGCCAGCAGCTCGAGAGCGGGGGGACAAGAGACCCAGTACTTC.

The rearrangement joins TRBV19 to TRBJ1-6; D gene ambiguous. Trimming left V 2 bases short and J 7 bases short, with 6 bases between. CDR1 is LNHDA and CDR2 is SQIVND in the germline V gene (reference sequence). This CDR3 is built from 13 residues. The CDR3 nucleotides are TGTGCCAGTAGTATAAATCAGAATTCACCCCTCCACTTT. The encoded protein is CASSINQNSPLHF.

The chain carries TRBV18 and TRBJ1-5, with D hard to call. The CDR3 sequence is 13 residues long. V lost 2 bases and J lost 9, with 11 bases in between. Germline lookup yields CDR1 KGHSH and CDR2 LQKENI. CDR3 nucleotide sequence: TGTGCCAGCTCACCAACCGACTCCCTGCCCCAGCATTTT. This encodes CASSPTDSLPQHF.

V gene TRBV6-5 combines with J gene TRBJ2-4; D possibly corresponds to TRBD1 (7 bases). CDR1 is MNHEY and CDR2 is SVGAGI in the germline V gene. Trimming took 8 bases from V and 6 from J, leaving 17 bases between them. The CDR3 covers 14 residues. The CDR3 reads CASLDRLGGNIQYF. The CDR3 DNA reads TGTGCCAGCTTGGACAGGCTGGGGGGAAACATTCAGTACTTC.

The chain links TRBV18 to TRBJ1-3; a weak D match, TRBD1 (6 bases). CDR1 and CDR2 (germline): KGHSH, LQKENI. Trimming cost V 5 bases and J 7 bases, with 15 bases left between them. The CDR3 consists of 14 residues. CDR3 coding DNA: TGTGCCAGCTCAAAACAGGGATCAAGGAACACCATATATTTT. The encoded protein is CASSKQGSRNTIYF. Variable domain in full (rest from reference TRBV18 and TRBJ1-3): NAGVMQNPRHLVRRRGQEARLRCSPMKGHSHVYWYRQLPEEGLKFMVYLQKENIIDESGMPKERFSAEFPKEGPSILRIQQVVRGDSAAYFCASSKQGSRNTIYFGEGSWLTVV.

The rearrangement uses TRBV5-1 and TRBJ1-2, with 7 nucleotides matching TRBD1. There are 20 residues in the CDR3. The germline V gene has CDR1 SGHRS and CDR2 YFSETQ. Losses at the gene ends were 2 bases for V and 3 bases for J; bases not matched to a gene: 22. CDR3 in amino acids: CASSFSGFKNRGTVDYGYTF. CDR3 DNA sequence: TGCGCCAGCAGCTTCTCCGGCTTCAAGAACAGGGGAACGGTTGACTATGGCTACACCTTC. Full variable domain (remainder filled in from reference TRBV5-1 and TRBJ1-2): KAGVTQTPRYLIKTRGQQVTLSCSPISGHRSVSWYQQTPGQGLQFLFEYFSETQRNKGNFPGRFSGRQFSNSRSEMNVSTLELGDSALYLCASSFSGFKNRGTVDYGYTFGSGTRLTVV.

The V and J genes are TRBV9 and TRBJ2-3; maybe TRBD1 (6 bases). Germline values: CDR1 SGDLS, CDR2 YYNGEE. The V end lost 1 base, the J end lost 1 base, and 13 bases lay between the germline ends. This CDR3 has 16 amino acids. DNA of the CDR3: TGTGCCAGCAGCGTATATGGCCGGACAGGCACAGATACGCAGTATTTT. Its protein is CASSVYGRTGTDTQYF.

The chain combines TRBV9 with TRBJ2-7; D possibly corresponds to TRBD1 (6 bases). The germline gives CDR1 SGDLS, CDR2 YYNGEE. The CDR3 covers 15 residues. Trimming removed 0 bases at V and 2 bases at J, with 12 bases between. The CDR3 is CASSVALDRAYEQYF. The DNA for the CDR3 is TGTGCCAGCAGCGTAGCTCTGGACAGAGCCTACGAGCAGTACTTC.

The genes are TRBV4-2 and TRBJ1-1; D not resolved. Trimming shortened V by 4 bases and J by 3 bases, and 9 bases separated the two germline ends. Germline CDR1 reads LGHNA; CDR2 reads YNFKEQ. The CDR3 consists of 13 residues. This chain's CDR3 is CASSPGSYTEAFF. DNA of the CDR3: TGTGCCAGCAGCCCCGGGAGCTACACTGAAGCTTTCTTT.

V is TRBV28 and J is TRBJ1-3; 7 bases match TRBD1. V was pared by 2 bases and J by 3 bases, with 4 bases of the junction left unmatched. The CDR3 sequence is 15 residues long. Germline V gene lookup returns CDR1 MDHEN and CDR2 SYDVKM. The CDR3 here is CASSLEGTVGNTIYF. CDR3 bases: TGTGCCAGCAGTTTAGAGGGGACAGTTGGAAACACCATATATTTT.

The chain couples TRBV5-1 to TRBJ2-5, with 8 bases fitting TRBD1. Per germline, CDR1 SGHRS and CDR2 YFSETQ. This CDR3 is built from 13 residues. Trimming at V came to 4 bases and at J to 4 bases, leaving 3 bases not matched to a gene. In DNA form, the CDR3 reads TGCGCCAGCAGCCCAGGGGGCGCAGAGACCCAGTACTTC. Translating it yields CASSPGGAETQYF.

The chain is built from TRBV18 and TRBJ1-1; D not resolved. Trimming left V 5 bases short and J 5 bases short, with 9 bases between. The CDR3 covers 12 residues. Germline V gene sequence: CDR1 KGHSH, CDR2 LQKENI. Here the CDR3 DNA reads TGTGCCAGCTCAGCAGGCAAAACTGAAGCTTTCTTT. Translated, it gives CASSAGKTEAFF.

The CDR3: CASSLDRLTGVTDTQYF. In DNA form, the CDR3 reads TGTGCCAGCAGCTTAGATCGGCTAACGGGGGTGACAGATACGCAGTATTTT. This rearrangement joins TRBV7-9 to TRBJ2-3; the D gene is possibly TRBD2 (6 bases). CDR1 is SEHNR, CDR2 FQNEAQ, per germline (reference sequence). V gave up 1 base and J gave up 3 bases, with 17 bases separating them. The CDR3 is 17 residues long.

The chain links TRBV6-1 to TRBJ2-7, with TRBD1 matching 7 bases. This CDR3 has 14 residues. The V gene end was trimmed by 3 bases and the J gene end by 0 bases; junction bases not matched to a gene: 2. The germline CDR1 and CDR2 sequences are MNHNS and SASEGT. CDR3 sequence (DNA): TGTGCCAGCAGTGACCGGGACAGCTCCTACGAGCAGTACTTC. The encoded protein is CASSDRDSSYEQYF.

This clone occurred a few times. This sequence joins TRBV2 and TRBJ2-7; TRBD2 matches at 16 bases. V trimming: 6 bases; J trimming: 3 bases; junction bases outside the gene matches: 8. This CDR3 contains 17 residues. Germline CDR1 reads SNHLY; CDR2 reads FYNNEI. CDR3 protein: CASSPGTSGRAIYEQYF. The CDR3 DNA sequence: TGTGCCAGCAGCCCCGGGACTAGCGGGAGGGCCATCTACGAGCAGTACTTC.

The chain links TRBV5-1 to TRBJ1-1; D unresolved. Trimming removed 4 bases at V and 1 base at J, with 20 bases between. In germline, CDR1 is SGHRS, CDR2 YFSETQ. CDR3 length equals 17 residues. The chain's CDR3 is CASSPGSAGLGNTEAFF. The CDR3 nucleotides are TGCGCCAGCAGCCCGGGGTCGGCCGGGCTTGGGAACACTGAAGCTTTCTTT.

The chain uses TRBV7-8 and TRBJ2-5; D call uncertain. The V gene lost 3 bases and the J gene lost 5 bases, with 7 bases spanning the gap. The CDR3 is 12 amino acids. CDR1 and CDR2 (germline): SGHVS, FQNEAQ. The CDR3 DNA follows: TGTGCCAGCAGCTTTTATGCGGAGACCCAGTACTTC. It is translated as CASSFYAETQYF.

The CDR3 nucleotides read TGTGCCAGCAGTTACGTAGGGGGCGACCAAGAGACCCAGTACTTC. It yields the protein CASSYVGGDQETQYF. The rearrangement joins TRBV6-2 or TRBV6-3 to TRBJ2-5; the match to TRBD1 covers 7 bases. CDR1 MNHEY and CDR2 SVGEGT come from the germline V gene. The CDR3 length is 15 residues. V lost 2 bases, J lost 0 bases, and 3 bases stayed unmatched.

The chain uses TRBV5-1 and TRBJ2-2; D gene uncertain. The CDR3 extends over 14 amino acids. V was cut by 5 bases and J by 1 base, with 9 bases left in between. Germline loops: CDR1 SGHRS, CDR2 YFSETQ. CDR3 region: CASRSSGNTGELFF. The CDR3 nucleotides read TGCGCCAGCAGGTCCTCAGGGAACACCGGGGAGCTGTTTTTT. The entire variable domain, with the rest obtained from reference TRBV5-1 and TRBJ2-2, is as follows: KAGVTQTPRYLIKTRGQQVTLSCSPISGHRSVSWYQQTPGQGLQFLFEYFSETQRNKGNFPGRFSGRQFSNSRSEMNVSTLELGDSALYLCASRSSGNTGELFFGEGSRLTVL.

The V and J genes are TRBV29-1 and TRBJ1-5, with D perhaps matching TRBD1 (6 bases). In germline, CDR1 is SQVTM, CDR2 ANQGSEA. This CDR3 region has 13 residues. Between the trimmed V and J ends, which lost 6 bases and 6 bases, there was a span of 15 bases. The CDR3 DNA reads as TGCAGCGTCGCCGCAGGGGTGAGTCAGCCCCAGCATTTT. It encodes CSVAAGVSQPQHF.

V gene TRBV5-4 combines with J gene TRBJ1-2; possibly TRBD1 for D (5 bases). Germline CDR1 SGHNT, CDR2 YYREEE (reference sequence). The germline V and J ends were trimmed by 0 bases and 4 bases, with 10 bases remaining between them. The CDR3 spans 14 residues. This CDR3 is CASSLGGESYGYTF. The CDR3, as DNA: TGTGCCAGCAGCTTGGGGGGGGAGTCCTATGGCTACACCTTC. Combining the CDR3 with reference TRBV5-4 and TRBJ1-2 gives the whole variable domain ETGVTQSPTHLIKTRGQQVTLRCSSQSGHNTVSWYQQALGQGPQFIFQYYREEENGRGNFPPRFSGLQFPNYSSELNVNALELDDSALYLCASSLGGESYGYTFGSGTRLTVV.

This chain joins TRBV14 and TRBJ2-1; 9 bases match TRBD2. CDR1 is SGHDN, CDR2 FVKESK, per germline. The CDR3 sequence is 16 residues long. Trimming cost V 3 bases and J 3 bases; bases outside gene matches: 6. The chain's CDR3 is CASSQGSGRDYNEQFF. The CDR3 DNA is TGTGCCAGCAGCCAGGGTAGCGGGAGAGACTACAATGAGCAGTTCTTC. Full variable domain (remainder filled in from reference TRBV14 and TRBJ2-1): EAGVTQFPSHSVIEKGQTVTLRCDPISGHDNLYWYRRVMGKEIKFLLHFVKESKQDESGMPNNRFLAERTGGTYSTLKVQPAELEDSGVYFCASSQGSGRDYNEQFFGPGTRLTVL.

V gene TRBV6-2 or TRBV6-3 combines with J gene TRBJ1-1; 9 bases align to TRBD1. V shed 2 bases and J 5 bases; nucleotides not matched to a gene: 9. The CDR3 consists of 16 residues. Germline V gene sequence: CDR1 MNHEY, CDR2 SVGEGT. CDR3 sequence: CASSYASGTGMTEAFF. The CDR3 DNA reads TGTGCCAGCAGTTACGCCTCCGGGACAGGGATGACTGAAGCTTTCTTT.

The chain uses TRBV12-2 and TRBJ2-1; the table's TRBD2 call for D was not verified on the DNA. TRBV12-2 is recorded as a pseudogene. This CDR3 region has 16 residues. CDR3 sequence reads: CASRLKGLAGVHEQFF. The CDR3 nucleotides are TGTGCAAGTCGCCTAAAGGGACTAGCGGGGGTCCATGAGCAGTTCTTC.

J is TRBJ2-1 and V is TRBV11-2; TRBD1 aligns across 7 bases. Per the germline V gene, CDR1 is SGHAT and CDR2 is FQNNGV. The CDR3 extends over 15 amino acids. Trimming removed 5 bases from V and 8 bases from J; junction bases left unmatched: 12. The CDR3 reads CASSRFTGAGDEQFF. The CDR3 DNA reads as TGTGCCAGCAGCCGATTCACAGGGGCAGGGGATGAGCAGTTCTTC.

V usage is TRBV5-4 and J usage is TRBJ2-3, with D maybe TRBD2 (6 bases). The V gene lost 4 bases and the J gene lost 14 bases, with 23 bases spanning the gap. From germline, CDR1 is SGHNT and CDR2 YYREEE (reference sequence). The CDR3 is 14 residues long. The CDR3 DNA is TGTGCCAGCAGCCCCGGATCCGGGTCGGGAGTTAGGTATTTT. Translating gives CASSPGSGSGVRYF.